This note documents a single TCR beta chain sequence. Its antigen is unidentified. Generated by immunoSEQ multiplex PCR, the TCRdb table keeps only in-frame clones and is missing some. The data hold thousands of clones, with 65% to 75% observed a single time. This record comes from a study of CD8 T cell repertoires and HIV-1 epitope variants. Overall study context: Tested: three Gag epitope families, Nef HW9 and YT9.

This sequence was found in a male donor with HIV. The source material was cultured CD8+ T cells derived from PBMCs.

CDR3 sequence (DNA): TGCGCCAGCAGCTTCGGCGGGTCCCAGAACACCGGGGAGCTGTTTTTT. This sequence encodes CASSFGGSQNTGELFF. V is TRBV5-1 and J is TRBJ2-2; tentatively, D is TRBD2 (5 bases). Per the germline V gene, CDR1 is SGHRS and CDR2 is YFSETQ. With 2 bases removed from V and 1 base from J, the gap between germline ends came to 12 bases. The CDR3 is 16 residues long.